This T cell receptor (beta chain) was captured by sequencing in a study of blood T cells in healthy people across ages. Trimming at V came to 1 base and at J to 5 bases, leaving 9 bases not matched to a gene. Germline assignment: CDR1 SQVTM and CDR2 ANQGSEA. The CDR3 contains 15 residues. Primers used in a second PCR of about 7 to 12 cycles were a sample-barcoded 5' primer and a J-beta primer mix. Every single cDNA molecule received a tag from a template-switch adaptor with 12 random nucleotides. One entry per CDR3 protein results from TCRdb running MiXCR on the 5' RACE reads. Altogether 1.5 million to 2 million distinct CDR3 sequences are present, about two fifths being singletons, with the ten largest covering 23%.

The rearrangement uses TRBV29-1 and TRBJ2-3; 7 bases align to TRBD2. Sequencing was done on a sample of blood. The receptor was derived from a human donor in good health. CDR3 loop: CSVEGLALLEDTQYF. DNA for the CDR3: TGCAGCGTTGAAGGACTAGCACTCCTAGAAGATACGCAGTATTTT.